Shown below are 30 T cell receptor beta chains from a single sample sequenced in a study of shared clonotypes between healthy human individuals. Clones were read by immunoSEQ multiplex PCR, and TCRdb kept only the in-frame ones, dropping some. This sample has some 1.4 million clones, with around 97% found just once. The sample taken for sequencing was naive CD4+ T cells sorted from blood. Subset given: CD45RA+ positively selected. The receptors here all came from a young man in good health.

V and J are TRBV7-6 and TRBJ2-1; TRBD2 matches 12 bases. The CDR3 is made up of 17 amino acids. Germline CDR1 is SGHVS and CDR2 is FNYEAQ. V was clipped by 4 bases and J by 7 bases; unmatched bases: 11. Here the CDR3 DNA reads TGTGCCAGCAGCTCGATAAAGACTAGCGGGAGAAGGAATGAGCAGTTCTTC. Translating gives CASSSIKTSGRRNEQFF.

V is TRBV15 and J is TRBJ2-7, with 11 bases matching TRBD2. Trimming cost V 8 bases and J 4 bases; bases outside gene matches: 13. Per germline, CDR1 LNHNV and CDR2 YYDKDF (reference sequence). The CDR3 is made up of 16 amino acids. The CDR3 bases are TGTGCCACCTCACAACCTACTAGCGGGAGCGTATACGAGCAGTACTTC. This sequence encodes CATSQPTSGSVYEQYF.

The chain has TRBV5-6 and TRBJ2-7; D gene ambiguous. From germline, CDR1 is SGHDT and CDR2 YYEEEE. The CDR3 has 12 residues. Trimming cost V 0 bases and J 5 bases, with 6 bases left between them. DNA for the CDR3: TGTGCCAGCAGCTTGGTCCGGAACGAGCAGTACTTC. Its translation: CASSLVRNEQYF.

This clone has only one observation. CDR3 coding DNA: TGTGCCAGCTCACCCGAGTTTAGCAACACCGGGGAGCTGTTTTTT. It is translated as CASSPEFSNTGELFF. The chain couples TRBV18 to TRBJ2-2; D not resolved. From germline, CDR1 is KGHSH and CDR2 LQKENI. The CDR3 sequence is 15 residues long. Deletions cut 3 bases from V and 2 bases from J, with 10 bases between.

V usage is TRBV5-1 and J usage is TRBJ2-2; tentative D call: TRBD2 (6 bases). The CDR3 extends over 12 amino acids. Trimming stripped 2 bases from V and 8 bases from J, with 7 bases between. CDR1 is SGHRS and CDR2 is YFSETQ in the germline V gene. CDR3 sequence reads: CASSFGGGELFF. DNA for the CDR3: TGCGCCAGCAGCTTCGGGGGAGGGGAGCTGTTTTTT.

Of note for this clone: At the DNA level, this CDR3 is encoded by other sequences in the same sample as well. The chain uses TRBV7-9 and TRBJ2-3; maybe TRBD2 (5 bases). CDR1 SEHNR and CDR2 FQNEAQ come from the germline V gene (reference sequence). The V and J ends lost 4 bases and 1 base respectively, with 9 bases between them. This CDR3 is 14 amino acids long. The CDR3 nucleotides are TGTGCCAGCAGCTCATCCGGGGGCACAGATACGCAGTATTTT. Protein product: CASSSSGGTDTQYF. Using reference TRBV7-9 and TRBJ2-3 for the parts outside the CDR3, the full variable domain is DTGVSQNPRHKITKRGQNVTFRCDPISEHNRLYWYRQTLGQGPEFLTYFQNEAQLEKSRLLSDRFSAERPKGSFSTLEIQRTEQGDSAMYLCASSSSGGTDTQYFGPGTRLTVL.

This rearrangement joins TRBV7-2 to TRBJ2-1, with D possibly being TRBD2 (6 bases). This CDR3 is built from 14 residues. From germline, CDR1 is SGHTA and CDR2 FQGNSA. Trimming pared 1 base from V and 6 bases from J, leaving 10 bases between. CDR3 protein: CASSLGLASNEQFF. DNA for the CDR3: TGTGCCAGCAGCTTAGGGCTAGCGAGCAATGAGCAGTTCTTC.

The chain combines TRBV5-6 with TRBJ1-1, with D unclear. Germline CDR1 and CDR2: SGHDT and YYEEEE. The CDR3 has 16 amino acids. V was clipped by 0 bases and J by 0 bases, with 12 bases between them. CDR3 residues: CASSLAGITVNTEAFF. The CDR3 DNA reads TGTGCCAGCAGCTTGGCCGGAATAACAGTGAACACTGAAGCTTTCTTT.

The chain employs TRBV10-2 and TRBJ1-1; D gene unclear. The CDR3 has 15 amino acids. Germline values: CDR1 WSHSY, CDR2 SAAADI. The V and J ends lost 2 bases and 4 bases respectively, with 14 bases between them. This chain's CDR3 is CASSENWWAVTEAFF. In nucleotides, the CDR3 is TGCGCCAGCAGTGAGAATTGGTGGGCGGTCACTGAAGCTTTCTTT.

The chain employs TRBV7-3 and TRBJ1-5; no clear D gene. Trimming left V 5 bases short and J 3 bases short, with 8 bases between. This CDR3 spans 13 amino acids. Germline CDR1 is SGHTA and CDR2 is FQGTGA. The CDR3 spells CASSPGINQPQHF. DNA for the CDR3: TGTGCCAGCAGCCCGGGTATCAATCAGCCCCAGCATTTT.

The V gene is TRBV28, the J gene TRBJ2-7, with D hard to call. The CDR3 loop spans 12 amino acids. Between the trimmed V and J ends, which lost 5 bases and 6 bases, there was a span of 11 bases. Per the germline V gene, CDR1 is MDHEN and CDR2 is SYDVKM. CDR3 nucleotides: TGTGCCAGCAGTAACCTGTCGGGCGAGCAGTACTTC. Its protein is CASSNLSGEQYF.

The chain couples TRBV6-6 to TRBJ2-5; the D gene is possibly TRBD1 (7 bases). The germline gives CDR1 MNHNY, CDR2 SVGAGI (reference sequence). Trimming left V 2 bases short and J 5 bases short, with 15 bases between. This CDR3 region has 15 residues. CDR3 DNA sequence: TGTGCCAGCAGTTACGGGGAGACAGGGAGGGAGACCCAGTACTTC. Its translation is CASSYGETGRETQYF.

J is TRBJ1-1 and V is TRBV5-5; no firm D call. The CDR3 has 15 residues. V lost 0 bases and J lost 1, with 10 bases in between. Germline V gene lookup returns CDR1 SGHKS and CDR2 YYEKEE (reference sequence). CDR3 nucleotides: TGTGCCAGCAGCTTGGACCCGGCAGCGAACACTGAAGCTTTCTTT. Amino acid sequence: CASSLDPAANTEAFF.

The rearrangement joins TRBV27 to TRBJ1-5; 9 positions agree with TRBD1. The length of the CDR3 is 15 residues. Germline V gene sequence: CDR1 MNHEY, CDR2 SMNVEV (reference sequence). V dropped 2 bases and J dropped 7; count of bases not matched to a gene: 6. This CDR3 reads CASSLRDRDRQPQHF. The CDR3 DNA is TGTGCCAGCAGTTTACGGGACAGGGACCGCCAGCCCCAGCATTTT.

As DNA, the CDR3 is TGTGCCAGCAGCCCCCCCCCTGGACAGGGCGGAAATAGGTATGGCTACACCTTC. Amino acids: CASSPPPGQGGNRYGYTF. The genes are TRBV5-5 and TRBJ1-2; 8 bases match TRBD1. V shed 4 bases, J shed 5 bases, and the junction held 19 bases outside the gene matches. This CDR3 has 18 residues. The V gene's germline CDR1 is SGHKS and CDR2 YYEKEE (reference sequence).

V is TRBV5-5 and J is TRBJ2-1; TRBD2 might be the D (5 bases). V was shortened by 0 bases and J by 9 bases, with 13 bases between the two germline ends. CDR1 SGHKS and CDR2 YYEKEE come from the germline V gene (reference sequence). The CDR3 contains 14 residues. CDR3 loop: CASSLGLGTSEQFF. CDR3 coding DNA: TGTGCCAGCAGCTTGGGCCTGGGCACTAGTGAGCAGTTCTTC.

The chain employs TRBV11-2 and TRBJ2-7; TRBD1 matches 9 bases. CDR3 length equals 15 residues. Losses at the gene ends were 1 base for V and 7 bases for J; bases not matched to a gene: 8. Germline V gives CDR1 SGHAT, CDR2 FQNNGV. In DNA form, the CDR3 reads TGTGCCAGCAGCTTAGCTCTACAGGGGGCTGGGGAGCAGTACTTC. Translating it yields CASSLALQGAGEQYF.

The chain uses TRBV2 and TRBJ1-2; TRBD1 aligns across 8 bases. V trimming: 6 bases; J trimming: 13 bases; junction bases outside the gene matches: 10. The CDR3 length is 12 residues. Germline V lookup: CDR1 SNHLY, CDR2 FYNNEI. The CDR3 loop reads CASRSDREGCTF. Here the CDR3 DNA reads TGTGCCAGCAGATCGGACAGGGAAGGTTGCACCTTC.

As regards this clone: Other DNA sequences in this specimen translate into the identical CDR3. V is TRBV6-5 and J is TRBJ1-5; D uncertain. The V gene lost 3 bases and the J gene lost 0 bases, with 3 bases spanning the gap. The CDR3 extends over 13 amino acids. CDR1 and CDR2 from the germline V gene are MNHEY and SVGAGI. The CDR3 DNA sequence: TGTGCCAGCAGTTATTCTAGCAATCAGCCCCAGCATTTT. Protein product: CASSYSSNQPQHF.

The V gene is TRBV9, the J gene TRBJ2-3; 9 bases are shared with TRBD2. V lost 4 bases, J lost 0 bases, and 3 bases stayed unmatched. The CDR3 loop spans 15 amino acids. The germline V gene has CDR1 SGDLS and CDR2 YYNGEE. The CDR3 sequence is CASSWREGSTDTQYF. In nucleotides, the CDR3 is TGTGCCAGCAGCTGGCGGGAGGGCAGCACAGATACGCAGTATTTT.

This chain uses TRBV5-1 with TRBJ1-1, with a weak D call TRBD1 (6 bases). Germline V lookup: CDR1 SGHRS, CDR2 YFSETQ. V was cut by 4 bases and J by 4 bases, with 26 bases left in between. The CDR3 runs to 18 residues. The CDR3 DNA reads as TGCGCCAGCAGCCGCGTACAGGGTTCCTACCTTTTGAGCACTGAAGCTTTCTTT. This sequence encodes CASSRVQGSYLLSTEAFF.

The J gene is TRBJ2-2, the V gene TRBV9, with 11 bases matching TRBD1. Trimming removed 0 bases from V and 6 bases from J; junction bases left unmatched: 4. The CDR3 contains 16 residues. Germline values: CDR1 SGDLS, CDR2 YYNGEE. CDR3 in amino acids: CASSVVWTGGSGELFF. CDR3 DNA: TGTGCCAGCAGCGTAGTTTGGACAGGGGGCTCCGGGGAGCTGTTTTTT. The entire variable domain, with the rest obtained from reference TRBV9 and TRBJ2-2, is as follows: DSGVTQTPKHLITATGQRVTLRCSPRSGDLSVYWYQQSLDQGLQFLIQYYNGEERAKGNILERFSAQQFPDLHSELNLSSLELGDSALYFCASSVVWTGGSGELFFGEGSRLTVL.

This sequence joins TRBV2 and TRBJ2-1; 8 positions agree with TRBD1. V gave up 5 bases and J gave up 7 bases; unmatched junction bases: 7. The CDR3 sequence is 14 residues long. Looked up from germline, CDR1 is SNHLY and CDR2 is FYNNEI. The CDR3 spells CASSSRTGLNEQFF. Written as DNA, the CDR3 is TGTGCCAGCAGTTCACGGACAGGGTTGAATGAGCAGTTCTTC. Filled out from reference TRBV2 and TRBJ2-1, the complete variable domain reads EPEVTQTPSHQVTQMGQEVILRCVPISNHLYFYWYRQILGQKVEFLVSFYNNEISEKSEIFDDQFSVERPDGSNFTLKIRSTKLEDSAMYFCASSSRTGLNEQFFGPGTRLTVL.

CDR3 nucleotides: TGTGCCAGCAAAGTAACGACAACCTCCTACGAGCAGTACTTC. It codes for CASKVTTTSYEQYF. The V and J genes are TRBV6-4 and TRBJ2-7; D unresolved. In germline, CDR1 is MRHNA, CDR2 SNTAGT. Deletions cut 7 bases from V and 0 bases from J, with 13 bases between. The CDR3 length is 14 residues.

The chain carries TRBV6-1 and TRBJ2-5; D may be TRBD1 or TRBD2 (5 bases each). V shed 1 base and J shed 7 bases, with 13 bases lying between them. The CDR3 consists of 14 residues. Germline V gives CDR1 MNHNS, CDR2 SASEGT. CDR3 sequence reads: CASSEGGMRGTQYF. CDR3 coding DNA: TGTGCCAGCAGTGAAGGGGGCATGAGGGGGACCCAGTACTTC.

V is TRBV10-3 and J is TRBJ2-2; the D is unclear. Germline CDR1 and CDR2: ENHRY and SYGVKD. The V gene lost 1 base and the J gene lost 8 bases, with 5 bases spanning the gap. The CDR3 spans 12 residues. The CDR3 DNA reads TGTGCCATCAGTGAGTTATCGGGGGAGCTGTTTTTT. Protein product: CAISELSGELFF.

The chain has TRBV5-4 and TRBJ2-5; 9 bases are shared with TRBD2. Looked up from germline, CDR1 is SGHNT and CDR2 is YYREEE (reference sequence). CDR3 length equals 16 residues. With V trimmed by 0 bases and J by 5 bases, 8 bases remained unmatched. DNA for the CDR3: TGTGCCAGCAGCTTGGCGCGGCGGGAGGGCCACGAGACCCAGTACTTC. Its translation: CASSLARREGHETQYF.

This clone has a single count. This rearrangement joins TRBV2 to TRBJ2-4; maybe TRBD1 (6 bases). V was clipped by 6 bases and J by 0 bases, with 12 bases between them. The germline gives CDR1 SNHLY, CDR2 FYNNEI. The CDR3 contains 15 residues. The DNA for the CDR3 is TGTGCCAGCAGCGAACAGGGCCTAGCCAAAAACATTCAGTACTTC. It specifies CASSEQGLAKNIQYF.

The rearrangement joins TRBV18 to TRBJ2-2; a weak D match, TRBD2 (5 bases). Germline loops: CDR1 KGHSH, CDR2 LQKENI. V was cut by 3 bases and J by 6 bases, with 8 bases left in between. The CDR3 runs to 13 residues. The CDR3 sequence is CASSPERAGELFF. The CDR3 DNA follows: TGTGCCAGCTCACCGGAGAGGGCCGGGGAGCTGTTTTTT.

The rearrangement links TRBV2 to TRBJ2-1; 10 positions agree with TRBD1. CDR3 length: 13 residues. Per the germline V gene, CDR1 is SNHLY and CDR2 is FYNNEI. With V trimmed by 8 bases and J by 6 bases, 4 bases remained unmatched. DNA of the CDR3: TGTGCCAGCCCGGGACAGGGGAGCAATGAGCAGTTCTTC. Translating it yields CASPGQGSNEQFF.